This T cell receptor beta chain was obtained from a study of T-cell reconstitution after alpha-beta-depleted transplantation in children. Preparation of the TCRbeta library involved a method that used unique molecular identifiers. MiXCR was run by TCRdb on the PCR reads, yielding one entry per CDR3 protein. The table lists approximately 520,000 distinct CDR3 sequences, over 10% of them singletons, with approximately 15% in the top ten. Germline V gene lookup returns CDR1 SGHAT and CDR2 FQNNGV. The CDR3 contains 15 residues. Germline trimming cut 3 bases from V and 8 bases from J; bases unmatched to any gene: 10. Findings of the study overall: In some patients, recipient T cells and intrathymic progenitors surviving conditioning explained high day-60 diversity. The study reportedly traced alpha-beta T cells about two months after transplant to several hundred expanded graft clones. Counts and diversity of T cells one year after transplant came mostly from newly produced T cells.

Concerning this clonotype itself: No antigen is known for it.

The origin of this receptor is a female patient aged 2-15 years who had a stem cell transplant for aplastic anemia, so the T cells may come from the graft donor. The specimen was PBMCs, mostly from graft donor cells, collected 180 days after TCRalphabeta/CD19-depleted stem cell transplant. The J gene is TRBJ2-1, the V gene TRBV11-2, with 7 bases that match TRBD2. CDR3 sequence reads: CASSLGEERDHEQFF. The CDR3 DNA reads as TGTGCCAGCAGCTTGGGGGAGGAGCGGGATCATGAGCAGTTCTTC.